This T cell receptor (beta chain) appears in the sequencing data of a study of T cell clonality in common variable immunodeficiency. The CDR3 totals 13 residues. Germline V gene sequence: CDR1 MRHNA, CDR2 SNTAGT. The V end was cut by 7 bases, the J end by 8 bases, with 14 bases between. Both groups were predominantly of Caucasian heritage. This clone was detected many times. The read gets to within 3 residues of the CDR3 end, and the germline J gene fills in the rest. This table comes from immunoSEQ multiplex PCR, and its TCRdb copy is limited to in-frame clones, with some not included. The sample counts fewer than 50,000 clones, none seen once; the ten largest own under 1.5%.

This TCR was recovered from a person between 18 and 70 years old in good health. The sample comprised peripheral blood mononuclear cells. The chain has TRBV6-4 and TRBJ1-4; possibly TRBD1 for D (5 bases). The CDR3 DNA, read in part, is TGTGCCAGCAAGGGGAGGGTAGAGGAAAAA. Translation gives CASKGRVEEK. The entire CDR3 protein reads CASKGRVEEKLFF.